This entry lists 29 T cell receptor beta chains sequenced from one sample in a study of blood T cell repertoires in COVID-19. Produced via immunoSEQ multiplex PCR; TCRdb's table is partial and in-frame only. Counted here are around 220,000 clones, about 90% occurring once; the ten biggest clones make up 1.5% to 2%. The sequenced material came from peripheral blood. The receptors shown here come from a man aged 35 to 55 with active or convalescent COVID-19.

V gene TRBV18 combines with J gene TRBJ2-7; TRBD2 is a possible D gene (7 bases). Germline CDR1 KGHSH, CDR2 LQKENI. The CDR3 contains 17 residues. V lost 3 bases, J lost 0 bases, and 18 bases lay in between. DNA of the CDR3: TGTGCCAGCTCACCCCGGGCGGGGGCCGTCCTCTCCTACGAGCAGTACTTC. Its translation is CASSPRAGAVLSYEQYF.

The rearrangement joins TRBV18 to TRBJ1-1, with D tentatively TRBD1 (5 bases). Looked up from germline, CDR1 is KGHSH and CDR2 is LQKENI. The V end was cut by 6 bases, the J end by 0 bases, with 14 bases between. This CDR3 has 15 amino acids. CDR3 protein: CASSSDITMNTEAFF. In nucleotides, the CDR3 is TGTGCCAGCTCTTCGGACATCACTATGAACACTGAAGCTTTCTTT.

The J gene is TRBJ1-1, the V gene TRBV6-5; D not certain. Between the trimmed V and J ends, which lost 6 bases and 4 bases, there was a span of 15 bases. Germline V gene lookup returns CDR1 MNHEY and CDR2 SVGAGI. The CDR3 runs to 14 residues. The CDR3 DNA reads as TGTGCCAGCAGAGGAAGGTTAGAGGGCACTGAAGCTTTCTTT. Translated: CASRGRLEGTEAFF.

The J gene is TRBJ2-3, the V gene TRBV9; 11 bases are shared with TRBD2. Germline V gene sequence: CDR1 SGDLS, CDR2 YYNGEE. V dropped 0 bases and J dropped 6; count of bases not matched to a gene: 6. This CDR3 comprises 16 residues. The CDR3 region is CASSVATSGGRDTQYF. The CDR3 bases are TGTGCCAGCAGCGTAGCCACTAGCGGGGGCCGGGATACGCAGTATTTT.

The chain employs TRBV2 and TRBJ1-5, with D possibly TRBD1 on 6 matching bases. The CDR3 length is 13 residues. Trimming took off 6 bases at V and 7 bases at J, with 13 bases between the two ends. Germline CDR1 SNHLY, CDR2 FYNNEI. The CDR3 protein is CASSLQGAQPQHF. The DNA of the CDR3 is TGTGCCAGCAGCCTACAGGGAGCCCAGCCCCAGCATTTT.

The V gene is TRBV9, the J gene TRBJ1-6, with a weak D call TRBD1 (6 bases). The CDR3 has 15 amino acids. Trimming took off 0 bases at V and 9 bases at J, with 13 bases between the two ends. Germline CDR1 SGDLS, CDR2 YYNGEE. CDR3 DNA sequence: TGTGCCAGCAGCGTAGGAACAGGGTTGGCTTCACCCCTCCACTTT. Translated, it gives CASSVGTGLASPLHF.

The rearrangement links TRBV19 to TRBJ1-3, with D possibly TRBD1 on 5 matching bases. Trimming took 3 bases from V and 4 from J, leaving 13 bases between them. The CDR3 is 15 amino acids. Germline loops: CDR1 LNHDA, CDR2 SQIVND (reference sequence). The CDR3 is CASSMGPGPGNTIYF. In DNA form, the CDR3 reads TGTGCCAGTAGTATGGGGCCCGGGCCAGGAAACACCATATATTTT.

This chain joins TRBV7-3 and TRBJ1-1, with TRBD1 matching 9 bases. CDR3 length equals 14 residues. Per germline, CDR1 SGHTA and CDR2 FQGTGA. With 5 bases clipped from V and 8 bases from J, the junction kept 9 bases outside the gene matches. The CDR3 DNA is TGTGCCAGCAGCCCGGGACAGGGCGGCTCCGAAGCTTTCTTT. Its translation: CASSPGQGGSEAFF.

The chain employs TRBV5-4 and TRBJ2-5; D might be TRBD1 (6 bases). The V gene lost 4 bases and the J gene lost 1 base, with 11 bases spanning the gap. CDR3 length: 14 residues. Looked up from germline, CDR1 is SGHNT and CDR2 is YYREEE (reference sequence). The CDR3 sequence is CASSPQGLQETQYF. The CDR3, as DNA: TGTGCCAGCAGCCCGCAGGGGCTCCAAGAGACCCAGTACTTC.

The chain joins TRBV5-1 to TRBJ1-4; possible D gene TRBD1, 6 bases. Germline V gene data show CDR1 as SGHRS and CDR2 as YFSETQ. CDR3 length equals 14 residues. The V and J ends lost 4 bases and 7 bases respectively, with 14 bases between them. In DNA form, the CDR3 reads TGCGCCAGCAGCGAAGGGACACTCGGTGAAAAACTGTTTTTT. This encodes CASSEGTLGEKLFF.

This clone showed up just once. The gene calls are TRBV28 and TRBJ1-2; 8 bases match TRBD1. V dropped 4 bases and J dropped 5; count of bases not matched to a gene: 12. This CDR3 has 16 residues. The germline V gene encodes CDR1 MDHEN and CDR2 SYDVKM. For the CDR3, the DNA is TGTGCCAGCAGTTCCTACCCTAAGGACAGGGCTTATGGCTACACCTTC. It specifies CASSSYPKDRAYGYTF.

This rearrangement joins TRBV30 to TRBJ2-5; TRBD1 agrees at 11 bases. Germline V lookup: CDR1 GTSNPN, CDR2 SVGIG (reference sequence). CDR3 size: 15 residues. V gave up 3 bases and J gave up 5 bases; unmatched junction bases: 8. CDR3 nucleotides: TGTGCCTGGAGCAAAGGACAGGGGGCCTTGGAGACCCAGTACTTC. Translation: CAWSKGQGALETQYF. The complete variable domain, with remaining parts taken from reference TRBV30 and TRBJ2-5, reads SQTIHQWPATLVQPVGSPLSLECTVEGTSNPNLYWYRQAAGRGLQLLFYSVGIGQISSEVPQNLSASRPQDRQFILSSKKLLLSDSGFYLCAWSKGQGALETQYFGPGTRLLVL.

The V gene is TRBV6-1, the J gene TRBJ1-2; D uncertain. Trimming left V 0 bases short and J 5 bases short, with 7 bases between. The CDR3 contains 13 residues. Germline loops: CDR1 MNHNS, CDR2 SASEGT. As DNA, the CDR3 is TGTGCCAGCAGTGAAGCCTTGCGGTATGGCTACACCTTC. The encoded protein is CASSEALRYGYTF.

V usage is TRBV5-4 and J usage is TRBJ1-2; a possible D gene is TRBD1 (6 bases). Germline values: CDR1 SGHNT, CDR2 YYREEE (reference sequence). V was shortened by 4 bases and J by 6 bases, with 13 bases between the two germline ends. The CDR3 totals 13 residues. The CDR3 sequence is CASSPAGADGYTF. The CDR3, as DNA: TGTGCCAGCAGCCCCGCAGGGGCGGATGGCTACACCTTC.

The CDR3 reads CASSQASFGTSGRAYNEQFF. The CDR3 DNA is TGTGCCAGCAGCCAAGCGTCGTTTGGGACTAGCGGGAGGGCCTACAATGAGCAGTTCTTC. The J gene is TRBJ2-1, the V gene TRBV3-1 (or the pseudogene TRBV3-2); 16 nucleotides align to TRBD2. The CDR3 is made up of 20 amino acids. V lost 1 base to trimming and J lost 2 bases; unmatched junction nucleotides: 8. Looked up from germline, CDR1 is LGHDT and CDR2 is YNNKEL (reference sequence).

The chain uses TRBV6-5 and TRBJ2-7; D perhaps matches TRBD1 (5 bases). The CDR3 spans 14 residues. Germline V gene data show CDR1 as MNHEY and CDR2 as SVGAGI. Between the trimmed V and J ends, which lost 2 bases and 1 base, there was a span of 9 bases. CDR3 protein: CASSYQGRSYEQYF. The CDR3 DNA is TGTGCCAGCAGTTACCAGGGTAGATCCTACGAGCAGTACTTC.

This chain's CDR3 is CSASGLGVGPQHF. The CDR3 region has the DNA TGCAGTGCTAGTGGCCTCGGGGTGGGACCCCAGCATTTT. The chain combines TRBV20-1 with TRBJ1-5; no definite D call. Germline V lookup: CDR1 DFQATT, CDR2 SNEGSKA (reference sequence). V gave up 3 bases and J gave up 10 bases, with 16 bases separating them. The CDR3 runs to 13 residues.

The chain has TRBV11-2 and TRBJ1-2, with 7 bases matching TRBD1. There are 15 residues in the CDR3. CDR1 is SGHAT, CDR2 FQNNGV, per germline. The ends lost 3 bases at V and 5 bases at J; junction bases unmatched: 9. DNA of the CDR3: TGTGCCAGCAGCTTTACCTGGGACAGTTCATATGGCTACACCTTC. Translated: CASSFTWDSSYGYTF.

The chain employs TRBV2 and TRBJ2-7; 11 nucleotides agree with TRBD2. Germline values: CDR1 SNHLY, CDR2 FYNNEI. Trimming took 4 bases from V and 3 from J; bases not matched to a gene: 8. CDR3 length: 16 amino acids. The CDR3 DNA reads TGTGCCAGCAGTGCGCCCTTAGCGGGAGGGGGCTACGAGCAGTACTTC. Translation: CASSAPLAGGGYEQYF.

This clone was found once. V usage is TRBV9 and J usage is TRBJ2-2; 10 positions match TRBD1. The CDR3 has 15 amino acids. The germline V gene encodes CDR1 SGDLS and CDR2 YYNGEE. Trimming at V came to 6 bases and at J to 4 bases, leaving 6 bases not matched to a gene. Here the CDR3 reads CASMRGQGITGELFF. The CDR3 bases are TGTGCCAGCATGAGGGGACAGGGGATCACCGGGGAGCTGTTTTTT.

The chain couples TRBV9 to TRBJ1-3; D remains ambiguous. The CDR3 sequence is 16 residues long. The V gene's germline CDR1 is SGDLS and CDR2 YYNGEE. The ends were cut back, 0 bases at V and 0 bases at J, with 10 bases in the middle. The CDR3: CASSVGHTFSGNTIYF. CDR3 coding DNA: TGTGCCAGCAGCGTAGGACATACATTCTCTGGAAACACCATATATTTT.

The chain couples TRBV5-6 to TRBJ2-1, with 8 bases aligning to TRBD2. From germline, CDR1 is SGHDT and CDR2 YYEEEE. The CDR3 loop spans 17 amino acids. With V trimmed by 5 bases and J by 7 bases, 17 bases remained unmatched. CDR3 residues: CASSGVGRSGGQNEQFF. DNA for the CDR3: TGTGCCAGCAGTGGGGTGGGTAGGAGCGGGGGTCAAAATGAGCAGTTCTTC.

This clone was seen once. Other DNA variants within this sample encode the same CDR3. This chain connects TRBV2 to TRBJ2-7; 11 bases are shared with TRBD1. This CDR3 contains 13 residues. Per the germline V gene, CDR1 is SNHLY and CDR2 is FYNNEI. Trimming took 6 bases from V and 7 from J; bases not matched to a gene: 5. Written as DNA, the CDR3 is TGTGCCAGCAGCGGACAGGGGGCGGGTGAGCAGTACTTC. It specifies CASSGQGAGEQYF.

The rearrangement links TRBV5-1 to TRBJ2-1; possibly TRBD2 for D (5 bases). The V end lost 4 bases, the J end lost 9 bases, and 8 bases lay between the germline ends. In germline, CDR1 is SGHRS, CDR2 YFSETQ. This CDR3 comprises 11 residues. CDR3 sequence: CASSPGIEQFF. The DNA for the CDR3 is TGCGCCAGCAGCCCGGGGATTGAGCAGTTCTTC.

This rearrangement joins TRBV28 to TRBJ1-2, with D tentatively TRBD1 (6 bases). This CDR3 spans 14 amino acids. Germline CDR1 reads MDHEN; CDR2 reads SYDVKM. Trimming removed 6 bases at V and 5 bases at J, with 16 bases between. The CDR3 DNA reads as TGTGCCAGCAGCAAAACAGGGATCAGTTATGGCTACACCTTC. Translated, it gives CASSKTGISYGYTF.

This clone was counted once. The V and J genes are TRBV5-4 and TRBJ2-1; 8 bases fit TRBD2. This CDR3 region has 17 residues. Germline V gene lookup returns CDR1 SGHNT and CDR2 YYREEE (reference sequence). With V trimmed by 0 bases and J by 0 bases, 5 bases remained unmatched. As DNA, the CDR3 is TGTGCCAGCAGCTTGGGCCGACTAGCGAACTCCTACAATGAGCAGTTCTTC. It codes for CASSLGRLANSYNEQFF.

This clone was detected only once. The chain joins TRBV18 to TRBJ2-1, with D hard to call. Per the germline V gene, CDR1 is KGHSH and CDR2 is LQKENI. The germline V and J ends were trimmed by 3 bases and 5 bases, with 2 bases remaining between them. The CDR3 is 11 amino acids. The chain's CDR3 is CASSPNNEQFF. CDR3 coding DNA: TGTGCCAGCTCACCCAACAATGAGCAGTTCTTC.

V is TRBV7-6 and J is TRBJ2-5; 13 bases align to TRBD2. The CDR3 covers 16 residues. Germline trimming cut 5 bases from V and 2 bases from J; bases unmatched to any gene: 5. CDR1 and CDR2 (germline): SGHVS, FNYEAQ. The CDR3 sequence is CASSRTSGRGQETQYF. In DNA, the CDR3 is TGTGCCAGCAGCAGGACTAGCGGGAGAGGGCAAGAGACCCAGTACTTC.

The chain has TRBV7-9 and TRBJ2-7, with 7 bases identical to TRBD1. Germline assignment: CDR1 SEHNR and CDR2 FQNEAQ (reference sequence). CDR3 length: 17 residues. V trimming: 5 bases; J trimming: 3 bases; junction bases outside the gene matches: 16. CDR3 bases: TGTGCCAGCAGCGAAAAACAGGGGATTCCTTCCATCTACGAGCAGTACTTC. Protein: CASSEKQGIPSIYEQYF.